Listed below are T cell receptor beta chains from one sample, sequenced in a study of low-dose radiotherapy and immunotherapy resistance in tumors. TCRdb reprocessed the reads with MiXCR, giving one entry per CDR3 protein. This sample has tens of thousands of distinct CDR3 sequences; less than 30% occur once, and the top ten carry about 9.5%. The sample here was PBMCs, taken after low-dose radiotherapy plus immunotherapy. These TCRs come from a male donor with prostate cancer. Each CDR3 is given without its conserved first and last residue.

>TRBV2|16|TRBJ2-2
ASSEEGRIAGGSGELF
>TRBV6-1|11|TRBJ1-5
ASSEDRNQPQH
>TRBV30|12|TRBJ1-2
AWSKGQGLIGYT
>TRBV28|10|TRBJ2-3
ASGGATDTQY
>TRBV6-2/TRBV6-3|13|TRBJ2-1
ASSKLAGAYNEQF
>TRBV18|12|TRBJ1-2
ASSARGQDYGYT
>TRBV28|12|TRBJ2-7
ASSFRRERGEQY
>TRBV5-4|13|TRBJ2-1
ASSRYGTTYNEQF
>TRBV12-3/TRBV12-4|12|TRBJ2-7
ASRSRTGSYEQY
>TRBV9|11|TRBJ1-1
ASSGQSNTEAF
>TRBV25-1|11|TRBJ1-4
ASRRGANEKLF
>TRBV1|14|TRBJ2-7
ASSHSYGTSGYEQY
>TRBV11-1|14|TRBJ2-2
ASSFRGQGRTGELF
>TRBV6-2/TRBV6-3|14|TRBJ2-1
ASSYEKRERGNEQF
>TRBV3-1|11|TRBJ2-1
ASSQSNRGTQF
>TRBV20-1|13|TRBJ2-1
SAQATSGLGNEQF
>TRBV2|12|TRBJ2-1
ASRRTSAYNEQF
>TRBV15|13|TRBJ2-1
ATSRGTSGINEQF
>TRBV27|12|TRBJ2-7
ASLPGTGYYEQY
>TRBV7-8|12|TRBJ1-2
ASSLDQGGYGYT
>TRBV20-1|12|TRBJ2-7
SASGTFASYEQY
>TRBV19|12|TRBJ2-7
ASSIKWRGSEQY
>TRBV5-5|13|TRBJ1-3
ASSLGSVSGNTIY
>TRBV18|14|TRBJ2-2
ASSPRTGANTGELF
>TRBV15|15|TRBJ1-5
ATSRVLDRGLGQPQH